Following are 30 T cell receptor beta chains from one sample sequenced in a study of human T cells and chemical hapten exposure. TCRdb analysed the RACE reads with MiXCR anew, one entry per CDR3 protein. Of about 70,000 distinct CDR3 sequences in the sample, approximately 11% were seen once. The sample's time point: pre-sensitization, week 0. As for treatment: therapeutic diphenylcyclopropenone sensitization with weekly scalp DPC. The sample consisted of whole blood, taken in connection with sensitization to the hapten diphenylcyclopropenone (DPC). The receptors shown here come from a woman in her fifties or sixties with alopecia areata. Some clones in this sample may be carry-over from other donors' samples.

This clonotype was found many times. The V and J genes are TRBV5-1 and TRBJ1-1, with D unresolved. The CDR3 sequence is 11 residues long. The germline CDR1 and CDR2 sequences are SGHRS and YFSETQ. The V gene lost 5 bases and the J gene lost 8 bases, with 10 bases spanning the gap. This chain's CDR3 is CASRLGPEAFF. In DNA, the CDR3 is TGCGCCAGCAGACTCGGTCCCGAAGCTTTCTTT.

This clonotype was observed a few times. The chain recombines TRBV7-9 with TRBJ1-3; no firm D call. Germline V gene sequence: CDR1 SEHNR, CDR2 FQNEAQ (reference sequence). V dropped 2 bases and J dropped 0 bases, with 8 bases sitting between them. The CDR3 loop spans 15 amino acids. This chain's CDR3 is CASSLLGLSGNTIYF. CDR3 nucleotide sequence: TGTGCCAGCAGCTTATTGGGCCTCTCTGGAAACACCATATATTTT. Combining the CDR3 with reference TRBV7-9 and TRBJ1-3 gives the whole variable domain DTGVSQNPRHKITKRGQNVTFRCDPISEHNRLYWYRQTLGQGPEFLTYFQNEAQLEKSRLLSDRFSAERPKGSFSTLEIQRTEQGDSAMYLCASSLLGLSGNTIYFGEGSWLTVV.

This clonotype was detected many times. Here the CDR3 DNA reads TGCAGTGCTAGGACTAGCCATTCCTACAATGAGCAGTTCTTC. The encoded protein is CSARTSHSYNEQFF. The chain employs TRBV20-1 and TRBJ2-1, with 7 bases aligning to TRBD2. The V and J ends lost 3 bases and 1 base, in that order; junction bases with no gene match: 3. The length of the CDR3 is 14 residues. Germline values: CDR1 DFQATT, CDR2 SNEGSKA (reference sequence).

On this clonotype: At one boundary the junction diverges from the germline segment, which might be a read error. The genes are TRBV7-2 and TRBJ1-6; D gene unclear. Germline V gives CDR1 SGHTA, CDR2 FQGNSA. This CDR3 has 16 residues. The CDR3 nucleotides are TGTGCCAGCAGCTTTTTTGCAAGCTCCTATAATTCACCCCTCTACTTT. Its protein product is CASSFFASSYNSPLYF.

This clonotype was recorded many times. This chain connects TRBV6-5 to TRBJ1-2; 8 positions match TRBD1. Germline V gene data show CDR1 as MNHEY and CDR2 as SVGAGI. CDR3 length equals 15 residues. The trim removed 4 bases at V and 4 bases at J, leaving 8 bases unmatched. The CDR3 region has the DNA TGTGCCAGCAGTTTAGGACAGGGCGAGGTCTATGGCTACACCTTC. This translates into CASSLGQGEVYGYTF.

This clonotype was seen at least ten times. The chain couples TRBV7-8 to TRBJ1-1; unclear D gene. CDR1 and CDR2 (germline): SGHVS, FQNEAQ. This CDR3 is built from 13 residues. V lost 6 bases, J lost 0 bases, and 8 bases lay in between. This CDR3 is CASRLHLNTEAFF. CDR3 bases: TGTGCCAGCAGACTCCACCTGAACACTGAAGCTTTCTTT.

This clonotype was recorded at least ten times. The chain combines TRBV6-2 or TRBV6-3 with TRBJ2-1, with a weak D call TRBD2 (6 bases). CDR1 and CDR2 from the germline V gene are MNHEY and SVGEGT. The CDR3 is made up of 13 amino acids. Between the trimmed V and J ends, which lost 5 bases and 8 bases, there was a span of 13 bases. CDR3 DNA sequence: TGTGCCAGCAGTCGCCAGGGAGGCCATGAGCAGTTCTTC. It specifies CASSRQGGHEQFF.

This clonotype was found many times. The chain joins TRBV6-1 to TRBJ2-7; 9 nucleotides line up with TRBD1. CDR1 MNHNS and CDR2 SASEGT come from the germline V gene. The CDR3 covers 17 residues. After removal of 7 bases from V and 2 bases from J, the junction contained 15 bases not matched to a gene. CDR3 bases: TGTGCCAGCACCCCCTGGGATCCGGGACAGGGCCCCTACGAGCAGTACTTC. This translates into CASTPWDPGQGPYEQYF.

This clonotype was seen only a few times. CDR3 protein: CASSFGLAGGRTQYF. CDR3 coding DNA: TGTGCCAGCAGCTTCGGACTAGCGGGAGGGCGTACGCAGTATTTT. The chain links TRBV7-9 to TRBJ2-3, with 15 bases matching TRBD2. The V and J ends lost 3 bases and 8 bases, in that order; junction bases with no gene match: 3. From germline, CDR1 is SEHNR and CDR2 FQNEAQ (reference sequence). The CDR3 extends over 15 amino acids. Filled out from reference TRBV7-9 and TRBJ2-3, the complete variable domain reads DTGVSQNPRHKITKRGQNVTFRCDPISEHNRLYWYRQTLGQGPEFLTYFQNEAQLEKSRLLSDRFSAERPKGSFSTLEIQRTEQGDSAMYLCASSFGLAGGRTQYFGPGTRLTVL.

This clonotype appeared a few times. CDR3 residues: CASSYRTGGSFSYNEQFF. CDR3 DNA: TGTGCCAGCAGTTACAGGACAGGGGGGTCTTTCTCCTACAATGAGCAGTTCTTC. V usage is TRBV6-2 or TRBV6-3 and J usage is TRBJ2-1; 10 bases line up with TRBD1. J was trimmed by 0 bases and V by 2 bases; bases with no gene match: 7. CDR1 is MNHEY and CDR2 is SVGEGT in the germline V gene. The CDR3 loop spans 18 amino acids.

At least ten counts were recorded for this clonotype. The chain is built from TRBV27 and TRBJ2-3; 8 bases are a match to TRBD1. The V and J ends lost 6 bases and 5 bases, in that order; junction bases with no gene match: 16. The germline V gene encodes CDR1 MNHEY and CDR2 SMNVEV (reference sequence). This CDR3 spans 17 amino acids. The DNA for the CDR3 is TGTGCCAGCAGCCGCCTAGGACAGGGAGACTCGAGAGATACGCAGTATTTT. It yields the protein CASSRLGQGDSRDTQYF.

This chain joins TRBV30 and TRBJ1-5; D remains ambiguous. The CDR3 is 13 residues long. Germline CDR1 is GTSNPN and CDR2 is SVGIG (reference sequence). Trimming shortened V by 4 bases and J by 2 bases, and 9 bases separated the two germline ends. In nucleotides, the CDR3 is TGTGCCTGGAAGGGTGAGGGCAATCAGCCCCAGCATTTT. This translates into CAWKGEGNQPQHF.

This clonotype came up many times. V and J are TRBV9 and TRBJ1-2; 9 bases align to TRBD1. Germline-derived CDR1 and CDR2 are SGDLS and YYNGEE. The CDR3 sequence is 13 residues long. Trimming at V came to 3 bases and at J to 4 bases, leaving 1 base not matched to a gene. The CDR3 protein is CASSGQGGYGYTF. CDR3 bases: TGTGCCAGCAGCGGACAGGGGGGCTATGGCTACACCTTC.

This clonotype was detected only a few times. The V and J genes are TRBV29-1 and TRBJ2-7, with no clear D. The CDR3 length is 12 residues. Trimming left V 6 bases short and J 2 bases short, with 11 bases between. Germline assignment: CDR1 SQVTM and CDR2 ANQGSEA. Here the CDR3 reads CSVRSQTYEQYF. CDR3 coding DNA: TGCAGCGTCCGGAGCCAGACCTACGAGCAGTACTTC.

This clonotype has ten or more counts. The V gene is TRBV29-1, the J gene TRBJ2-7; D call uncertain. Germline values: CDR1 SQVTM, CDR2 ANQGSEA. With 6 bases removed from V and 3 bases from J, the gap between germline ends came to 12 bases. This CDR3 is built from 12 residues. CDR3 nucleotides: TGCAGCGTGCGCCGTGGGAACTACGAGCAGTACTTC. Translation gives CSVRRGNYEQYF.

This clonotype showed up just a few times. The J gene is TRBJ2-6, the V gene TRBV4-1; D is perhaps TRBD2 (5 bases). The CDR3 is 16 residues long. CDR1 is MGHRA, CDR2 YSYEKL, per germline. V was trimmed by 0 bases and J by 2 bases, leaving 8 bases between them. For the CDR3, the DNA is TGCGCCAGCAGCCAAGATGGGAGCACTGGGGCCAACGTCCTGACTTTC. Its translation is CASSQDGSTGANVLTF.

This clonotype was observed a few times. This CDR3 is CSARDPKRGDRDYEQYF. The CDR3 bases are TGCAGTGCTAGAGACCCAAAGCGGGGGGATCGGGATTACGAGCAGTACTTC. The chain couples TRBV20-1 to TRBJ2-7; 9 bases match TRBD2. With V trimmed by 0 bases and J by 4 bases, 13 bases remained unmatched. Per germline, CDR1 DFQATT and CDR2 SNEGSKA (reference sequence). This CDR3 region has 17 residues.

This clonotype was observed a handful of times. V and J are TRBV3-1 and TRBJ1-2; 7 bases agree with TRBD1. J was trimmed by 4 bases and V by 0 bases; bases with no gene match: 2. Germline CDR1 reads LGHDT; CDR2 reads YNNKEL (reference sequence). The CDR3 consists of 14 residues. The chain's CDR3 is CASSQEGQIYGYTF. CDR3 bases: TGTGCCAGCAGCCAAGAGGGACAGATCTATGGCTACACCTTC.

This clonotype occurred many times. The J gene is TRBJ1-1, the V gene TRBV29-1, with 7 nucleotides matching TRBD1. Germline values: CDR1 SQVTM, CDR2 ANQGSEA. This CDR3 has 11 amino acids. V shed 7 bases and J 7 bases; nucleotides not matched to a gene: 6. The CDR3 sequence is CSGSRGIEAFF. The CDR3 bases are TGCAGCGGCTCCAGGGGGATTGAAGCTTTCTTT.

This clonotype appeared many times. The J gene is TRBJ1-2, the V gene TRBV6-2 or TRBV6-3; 7 nucleotides line up with TRBD1. V shed 6 bases and J 4 bases; nucleotides not matched to a gene: 5. The CDR3 consists of 13 residues. CDR1 is MNHEY, CDR2 SVGEGT, per germline. The CDR3, as DNA: TGTGCCAGCAGGCCCGGGACAGTCTATGGCTACACCTTC. It codes for CASRPGTVYGYTF.

Ten or more counts support this clonotype. The genes are TRBV2 and TRBJ2-7; TRBD1 matches 7 bases. Germline V CDR1 and CDR2: SNHLY, FYNNEI. V shed 5 bases, J shed 0 bases, and the junction held 10 bases outside the gene matches. This CDR3 contains 16 residues. In nucleotides, the CDR3 is TGTGCCAGCAGTTCATGGACAGGCCATAGCTCCTACGAGCAGTACTTC. Translated, it gives CASSSWTGHSSYEQYF.

This chain connects TRBV28 to TRBJ2-2; 11 positions match TRBD2. Losses at the gene ends were 2 bases for V and 5 bases for J; bases not matched to a gene: 7. CDR3 length: 17 amino acids. Germline CDR1 and CDR2: MDHEN and SYDVKM. CDR3 DNA sequence: TGTGCCAGCAGTTTACACGGACTAGCGGGTGGTACCGGGGAGCTGTTTTTT. It specifies CASSLHGLAGGTGELFF.

The chain has TRBV11-2 and TRBJ2-5, with a weak D call TRBD2 (5 bases). V gave up 1 base and J gave up 2 bases, with 5 bases separating them. Germline-derived CDR1 and CDR2 are SGHAT and FQNNGV. CDR3 length equals 13 residues. In DNA, the CDR3 is TGTGCCAGCAGCTTAGGAGGGCAAGAGACCCAGTACTTC. Amino acids: CASSLGGQETQYF.

This clonotype came up a few times. The CDR3 sequence is CASSSGQTIMNTEAFF. The DNA of the CDR3 is TGTGCCAGCAGCTCAGGACAGACGATCATGAACACTGAAGCTTTCTTT. The chain combines TRBV7-3 with TRBJ1-1; a possible D gene is TRBD1 (6 bases). Germline V lookup: CDR1 SGHTA, CDR2 FQGTGA. V gave up 4 bases and J gave up 0 bases, with 15 bases separating them. The CDR3 sequence is 16 residues long.

This clonotype was detected ten times or more. This rearrangement joins TRBV3-1 to TRBJ1-1; D unclear. Germline-derived CDR1 and CDR2 are LGHDT and YNNKEL (reference sequence). Deletions cut 6 bases from V and 1 base from J, with 9 bases between. This CDR3 has 13 residues. CDR3 residues: CASSPGWNTEAFF. DNA of the CDR3: TGTGCCAGCAGTCCCGGATGGAACACTGAAGCTTTCTTT.

In its sample, this clonotype was seen many times. The chain carries TRBV6-6 and TRBJ2-5, with D perhaps TRBD1 or TRBD2 (5 bases each). The CDR3 length is 14 residues. Trimming cost V 2 bases and J 5 bases, with 12 bases left between them. Germline lookup yields CDR1 MNHNY and CDR2 SVGAGI (reference sequence). The CDR3 reads CASSYVGVAETQYF. The DNA of the CDR3 is TGTGCCAGCAGTTACGTGGGGGTAGCTGAGACCCAGTACTTC.

This chain connects TRBV11-2 to TRBJ1-2; 8 nucleotides agree with TRBD1. The CDR3 covers 15 residues. Per germline, CDR1 SGHAT and CDR2 FQNNGV. With V trimmed by 4 bases and J by 2 bases, 6 bases remained unmatched. The CDR3 spells CASSSGQGGNYGYTF. The CDR3 nucleotides read TGTGCCAGCAGCTCCGGACAGGGTGGGAACTATGGCTACACCTTC.

This chain joins TRBV7-3 and TRBJ2-3; D is uncertain. CDR1 is SGHTA and CDR2 is FQGTGA in the germline V gene. Trimming stripped 4 bases from V and 7 bases from J, with 9 bases between. The CDR3 is 12 amino acids. The CDR3 DNA reads as TGTGCCAGCAGCTCCAGCATGAATACGCAGTATTTT. It specifies CASSSSMNTQYF. Full variable domain (remainder filled in from reference TRBV7-3 and TRBJ2-3): GAGVSQTPSNKVTEKGKYVELRCDPISGHTALYWYRQSLGQGPEFLIYFQGTGAADDSGLPNDRFFAVRPEGSVSTLKIQRTERGDSAVYLCASSSSMNTQYFGPGTRLTVL.

This clonotype showed up just a few times. The rearrangement uses TRBV5-1 and TRBJ2-7, with 7 bases identical to TRBD1. V gave up 4 bases and J gave up 2 bases; unmatched junction bases: 6. The germline V gene has CDR1 SGHRS and CDR2 YFSETQ. The CDR3 consists of 14 residues. The CDR3 region is CASSRRDSAYEQYF. The DNA for the CDR3 is TGCGCCAGCAGCCGCCGGGACAGTGCCTACGAGCAGTACTTC.

This clonotype was seen repeatedly, ten times or more. This chain uses TRBV29-1 with TRBJ1-2; the match to TRBD1 covers 10 bases. V lost 3 bases, J lost 2 bases, and 9 bases stayed unmatched. The CDR3 runs to 16 residues. Germline assignment: CDR1 SQVTM and CDR2 ANQGSEA. The CDR3 bases are TGCAGCGTTGAGGTTCGACAGGGGGCCCCCAACTATGGCTACACCTTC. Protein: CSVEVRQGAPNYGYTF.